The source of this T cell receptor (beta chain) is a study of T cell responses to AZD1222 COVID-19 vaccine. Broader study findings: Vaccine-related CD4 TCRs covered spike, predominating at 160-218 and 743-854.

As regards this clone: Its antigen is unidentified.

The V gene lost 4 bases and the J gene lost 2 bases, with 11 bases spanning the gap. Germline assignment: CDR1 SGHTA and CDR2 FQGTGA. The CDR3 spans 14 residues. The table came from immunoSEQ multiplex PCR; TCRdb's copy has only in-frame clones and leaves some out. Of 150,000 or so clones in the sample, about 91% were seen once. The source of this sequence is an adult in good health. The sample consisted of peripheral blood, taken on day 0 of AZD1222 vaccination. J is TRBJ1-1 and V is TRBV7-3; D may be TRBD1 (5 bases). CDR3 protein: CASSYTGLNTEAFF. CDR3 DNA sequence: TGTGCCAGCAGCTACACAGGATTAAACACTGAAGCTTTCTTT.